The 30 T cell receptor beta chains presented below share a single source sample, sequenced in a study of CD8+ T cells in alopecia areata. RNA was isolated and reverse transcribed to cDNA, the sequencing template. Assay: immunoSEQ multiplex PCR; the TCRdb copy retains only in-frame clones and omits some. The sample has roughly 30,000 clones, roughly 58% seen once. Material for sequencing was NKG2D-high CD8+ T cells sorted from blood. These receptors were collected from a human donor with alopecia areata.

As for this clone: Since no conserved phenylalanine or tryptophan closes the CDR3, a read error is the likely cause. V usage is TRBV5-6 and J usage is TRBJ2-7; 7 bases are a match to TRBD1. With V trimmed by 8 bases and J by 0 bases, 5 bases remained unmatched. Germline V gene data show CDR1 as SGHDT and CDR2 as YYEEEE. The CDR3 length is 13 residues. Here the CDR3 reads CASEGQHSYEQYL. CDR3 nucleotide sequence: TGTGCCAGTGAGGGACAGCACTCCTACGAGCAGTACCTC.

The J gene is TRBJ2-5, the V gene TRBV7-9; D unresolved. Trimming stripped 2 bases from V and 5 bases from J, with 9 bases between. The CDR3 runs 13 residues. Per germline, CDR1 SEHNR and CDR2 FQNEAQ (reference sequence). This CDR3 is CASSLQGEETQYF. The CDR3 bases are TGTGCCAGCAGCTTACAAGGAGAGGAGACCCAGTACTTC. The full variable domain, in which reference TRBV7-9 and TRBJ2-5 provide the parts outside the CDR3, is DTGVSQNPRHKITKRGQNVTFRCDPISEHNRLYWYRQTLGQGPEFLTYFQNEAQLEKSRLLSDRFSAERPKGSFSTLEIQRTEQGDSAMYLCASSLQGEETQYFGPGTRLLVL.

This clone has just a few counts. This chain uses TRBV7-6 with TRBJ2-3, with D possibly TRBD2 on 5 matching bases. Germline CDR1 and CDR2: SGHVS and FNYEAQ. Trimming removed 5 bases from V and 5 bases from J, with 8 bases in between. CDR3 length: 12 residues. The CDR3 DNA sequence: TGTGCCAGCAGCCGACTACTAGATACGCAGTATTTT. It codes for CASSRLLDTQYF.

The chain combines TRBV7-9 with TRBJ2-1; D ambiguous. Germline values: CDR1 SEHNR, CDR2 FQNEAQ (reference sequence). V was trimmed by 1 base and J by 4 bases, leaving 8 bases between them. CDR3 size: 14 residues. CDR3 nucleotide sequence: TGTGCCAGCAGCTTAGTCCTAGGGTACAATGAGCAGTTCTTC. As protein: CASSLVLGYNEQFF.

V and J are TRBV29-1 and TRBJ2-1; TRBD2 aligns across 7 bases. CDR1 and CDR2 from the germline V gene are SQVTM and ANQGSEA. This CDR3 has 16 residues. V lost 2 bases to trimming and J lost 2 bases; unmatched junction nucleotides: 9. CDR3 residues: CSVEIGGIKTYNEQFF. The CDR3 DNA is TGCAGCGTTGAAATCGGGGGGATAAAAACCTACAATGAGCAGTTCTTC.

This chain uses TRBV27 with TRBJ2-7, with 11 nucleotides matching TRBD1. Germline CDR1 is MNHEY and CDR2 is SMNVEV (reference sequence). This CDR3 contains 14 residues. V was clipped by 4 bases and J by 3 bases; unmatched bases: 2. The CDR3 region has the DNA TGTGCCAGCAGTTATGGGACAGGGGGCTACGAGCAGTACTTC. This gives the protein CASSYGTGGYEQYF.

This sequence joins TRBV4-1 and TRBJ2-7; unclear D gene. The CDR3 runs 15 residues. CDR1 is MGHRA and CDR2 is YSYEKL in the germline V gene. The V end was cut by 1 base, the J end by 6 bases, with 16 bases between. The CDR3 nucleotides are TGCGCCAGCAGCCAAGCGGTCAGGACCTTTTCCGAGCAGTACTTC. This sequence encodes CASSQAVRTFSEQYF.

CDR3 nucleotide sequence: TGCGCCAGCAGCCAAGATGGCGGACCAACCTACGAGCAGTACTTC. This codes for CASSQDGGPTYEQYF. The genes are TRBV4-1 and TRBJ2-7; no clear D gene. This CDR3 has 15 residues. The ends were cut back, 0 bases at V and 2 bases at J, with 11 bases in the middle. CDR1 and CDR2 (germline): MGHRA, YSYEKL.

This clone was counted a single time. The genes are TRBV11-2 and TRBJ2-3; TRBD2 matches at 10 bases. Germline trimming cut 4 bases from V and 5 bases from J; bases unmatched to any gene: 6. This CDR3 region has 15 residues. CDR1 and CDR2 from the germline V gene are SGHAT and FQNNGV. CDR3 protein: CASSYLAGVIDTQYF. The CDR3 nucleotides read TGTGCCAGCAGCTACCTAGCGGGAGTAATAGATACGCAGTATTTT.

CDR3 DNA: TGTGCCAGCAGTGCAGCGGGGCTTTACGAGCAGTACTTC. Encoded protein: CASSAAGLYEQYF. This chain connects TRBV2 to TRBJ2-7; 7 bases align to TRBD2. V shed 4 bases, J shed 4 bases, and the junction held 4 bases outside the gene matches. The CDR3 runs 13 residues. The V gene's germline CDR1 is SNHLY and CDR2 FYNNEI. Supplemented by reference TRBV2 and TRBJ2-7, the full variable domain reads EPEVTQTPSHQVTQMGQEVILRCVPISNHLYFYWYRQILGQKVEFLVSFYNNEISEKSEIFDDQFSVERPDGSNFTLKIRSTKLEDSAMYFCASSAAGLYEQYFGPGTRLTVT.

The CDR3 is CACSTGISAFLPAFF. DNA of the CDR3: TGTGCCTGTAGTACGGGGATCAGTGCTTTTTTACCAGCTTTCTTT. The gene calls are TRBV30 and TRBJ1-1; unclear D gene. Between the trimmed V and J ends, which lost 6 bases and 10 bases, there was a span of 27 bases. Germline V gene data show CDR1 as GTSNPN and CDR2 as SVGIG (reference sequence). The length of the CDR3 is 15 residues.

The chain is built from TRBV4-1 and TRBJ1-5, with 8 bases aligning to TRBD1. Germline CDR1 and CDR2: MGHRA and YSYEKL. Unmatched junction bases numbered 5, after V lost 6 bases and J lost 1 base. This CDR3 region has 15 residues. The CDR3 DNA sequence: TGCGCCAGCAGGGACAGGGCAGTGAGCAATCAGCCCCAGCATTTT. Residues: CASRDRAVSNQPQHF.

The chain employs TRBV15 and TRBJ2-1; TRBD1 matches 7 bases. V lost 0 bases, J lost 3 bases, and 2 bases stayed unmatched. The CDR3 contains 15 residues. Germline assignment: CDR1 LNHNV and CDR2 YYDKDF (reference sequence). This chain's CDR3 is CATSREQGFYNEQFF. In nucleotides, the CDR3 is TGTGCCACCAGCAGAGAACAGGGGTTCTACAATGAGCAGTTCTTC.

As to this clone: One junction end does not reproduce the germline sequence, and a read error may be involved. V and J are TRBV13 and TRBJ2-7; TRBD2 is a possible D gene (5 bases). The CDR3 totals 14 residues. In germline, CDR1 is PRHDT, CDR2 FYEKMQ (reference sequence). The CDR3 DNA follows: TGTGCCAGCAGCCTAGGAGGAGACTCCTACGAGCAGTACTTC. Encoded protein: CASSLGGDSYEQYF.

V usage is TRBV2 and J usage is TRBJ2-7; 10 positions match TRBD2. The CDR3 runs to 15 residues. Germline CDR1 SNHLY, CDR2 FYNNEI. Germline trimming cut 3 bases from V and 4 bases from J; bases unmatched to any gene: 6. CDR3 DNA: TGTGCCAGCAGTGAGCAAGCGGGAGGGTGGTACGAGCAGTACTTC. Encoded protein: CASSEQAGGWYEQYF.

V gene TRBV29-1 combines with J gene TRBJ2-1; D uncertain. Trimming left V 7 bases short and J 5 bases short, with 15 bases between. Germline CDR1 and CDR2: SQVTM and ANQGSEA. The CDR3 is 13 amino acids. This CDR3 reads CSGRWATHNEQFF. The CDR3 DNA is TGCAGCGGTCGGTGGGCGACCCACAATGAGCAGTTCTTC.

The rearrangement links TRBV19 to TRBJ2-3; D perhaps matches TRBD2 (6 bases). Between the trimmed V and J ends, which lost 6 bases and 2 bases, there was a span of 15 bases. Germline-derived CDR1 and CDR2 are LNHDA and SQIVND (reference sequence). CDR3 length: 15 residues. CDR3 nucleotides: TGTGCCAGTAGCCCGTTAGCGGCCCTCACAGATACGCAGTATTTT. This sequence encodes CASSPLAALTDTQYF.

The chain recombines TRBV11-2 with TRBJ2-5, with D perhaps TRBD1 (6 bases). The germline gives CDR1 SGHAT, CDR2 FQNNGV. V lost 5 bases and J 5 bases, leaving 12 bases between the germline ends. CDR3 length: 13 residues. DNA of the CDR3: TGTGCCAGCAGCACACACAGGGAGGAGACCCAGTACTTC. Residues: CASSTHREETQYF.

The chain links TRBV10-2 to TRBJ1-1; 8 bases match TRBD1. V trimming: 9 bases; J trimming: 11 bases; junction bases outside the gene matches: 11. Germline V gene data show CDR1 as WSHSY and CDR2 as SAAADI. This CDR3 has 12 amino acids. In nucleotides, the CDR3 is TGCGCCAGTACAGGGGGGCTCGACGTGGCTTTCTTT. It specifies CASTGGLDVAFF.

The table lists this clone with a few counts. V gene TRBV19 combines with J gene TRBJ2-3; possible D gene TRBD2, 5 bases. The V end was cut by 10 bases, the J end by 0 bases, with 11 bases between. Germline V gives CDR1 LNHDA, CDR2 SQIVND (reference sequence). The CDR3 covers 13 residues. The CDR3 sequence: CATVGLSTDTQYF. The CDR3 DNA sequence: TGTGCCACCGTAGGACTCAGCACAGATACGCAGTATTTT.

This clone has a handful of counts. J is TRBJ2-1 and V is TRBV28, with 11 bases aligning to TRBD2. CDR3 length: 16 amino acids. Unmatched junction bases numbered 4, after V lost 3 bases and J lost 3 bases. Germline CDR1 is MDHEN and CDR2 is SYDVKM. CDR3 nucleotide sequence: TGTGCCAGCAGTTTGGGTCTAGCGGGAGGCTACAATGAGCAGTTCTTC. It codes for CASSLGLAGGYNEQFF.

The CDR3 coding sequence is TGTGCCAGCAGTTTATTGGCTAGCGGCCTCTACAATGAGCAGTTCTTC. Translating gives CASSLLASGLYNEQFF. This chain uses TRBV27 with TRBJ2-1; 7 positions agree with TRBD2. CDR3 length: 16 amino acids. The V gene's germline CDR1 is MNHEY and CDR2 SMNVEV (reference sequence). Trimming removed 1 base from V and 3 bases from J; junction bases left unmatched: 6.

This sequence joins TRBV2 and TRBJ1-1; D is possibly TRBD1 (5 bases). Germline CDR1 reads SNHLY; CDR2 reads FYNNEI. With 1 base removed from V and 6 bases from J, the gap between germline ends came to 15 bases. CDR3 length: 15 residues. The CDR3 region is CASSEGNRPNPEAFF. The DNA for the CDR3 is TGTGCCAGCAGTGAAGGGAACAGGCCAAACCCTGAAGCTTTCTTT.

The J gene is TRBJ2-6, the V gene TRBV28; D may correspond to TRBD1 or TRBD2 (6 bases each). Germline-derived CDR1 and CDR2 are MDHEN and SYDVKM. Trimming stripped 2 bases from V and 1 base from J, with 9 bases between. This CDR3 contains 16 residues. CDR3 sequence: CASSLRGVSGANVLTF. The DNA of the CDR3 is TGTGCCAGCAGTTTAAGGGGGGTATCTGGGGCCAACGTCCTGACTTTC.

The chain joins TRBV5-4 to TRBJ2-7, with D tentatively TRBD1 (6 bases). The CDR3 runs to 13 residues. CDR1 is SGHNT, CDR2 YYREEE, per germline (reference sequence). V gave up 4 bases and J gave up 6 bases, with 14 bases separating them. CDR3 in amino acids: CASSGRTASEQYF. The CDR3 bases are TGTGCCAGCAGCGGGCGGACAGCAAGCGAGCAGTACTTC.

This chain joins TRBV19 and TRBJ1-2; no definite D call. The CDR3 runs 11 residues. Trimming pared 4 bases from V and 4 bases from J, leaving 4 bases between. Germline assignment: CDR1 LNHDA and CDR2 SQIVND (reference sequence). For the CDR3, the DNA is TGTGCCAGTAGTACTCTCTATGGCTACACCTTC. This encodes CASSTLYGYTF.

The chain uses TRBV5-4 and TRBJ2-1, with 7 bases aligning to TRBD2. Germline CDR1 is SGHNT and CDR2 is YYREEE (reference sequence). The V and J ends lost 4 bases and 4 bases, in that order; junction bases with no gene match: 11. The CDR3 runs 16 residues. Here the CDR3 reads CASSHNNGGRYNEQFF. Here the CDR3 DNA reads TGTGCCAGCAGCCACAATAACGGGGGGAGGTACAATGAGCAGTTCTTC.

This chain connects TRBV7-9 to TRBJ2-7; 8 positions agree with TRBD1. In germline, CDR1 is SEHNR, CDR2 FQNEAQ (reference sequence). Trimming removed 4 bases from V and 4 bases from J; junction bases left unmatched: 6. There are 14 residues in the CDR3. Written as DNA, the CDR3 is TGTGCCAGCAGCTGGGGACAGGCGTTATACGAGCAGTACTTC. Protein: CASSWGQALYEQYF.

This clone was counted a few times. This chain connects TRBV29-1 to TRBJ2-1, with TRBD2 matching over 11 bases. Germline-derived CDR1 and CDR2 are SQVTM and ANQGSEA. The CDR3 covers 15 residues. The V and J ends lost 4 bases and 6 bases, in that order; junction bases with no gene match: 8. CDR3 residues: CSVVGGLAVTNEQFF. The CDR3 DNA reads as TGCAGCGTTGTGGGGGGACTAGCGGTGACCAATGAGCAGTTCTTC.

The V and J genes are TRBV11-3 and TRBJ2-3; D is undetermined. V was clipped by 5 bases and J by 5 bases, with 8 bases between them. This CDR3 is built from 12 residues. Looked up from germline, CDR1 is SGHNT and CDR2 is YENEEA. The CDR3 loop is CASSGGVDTQYF. In nucleotides, the CDR3 is TGTGCCAGCAGCGGCGGAGTAGATACGCAGTATTTT.